This paragraph covers one T cell receptor (beta chain) sequence. The target antigen is unknown. The data belong to a study of T cells in localized non-small cell lung cancer. Study-wide results and limits: Sequencing was restricted to one tumor region; therefore, heterogeneity remains possible. Turning up in adjacent lung were a median approximately 60 of the top 100 tumor clones.

Only in-frame clones appear in the TCRdb table, and some are missing; sequencing was by immunoSEQ multiplex PCR. The table lists 50,000 to 55,000 clones, around 84% of them singletons. Losses at the gene ends were 6 bases for V and 4 bases for J; bases not matched to a gene: 1. This CDR3 comprises 12 residues. Germline CDR1 is SQVTM and CDR2 is ANQGSEA. The sequence was collected from a female donor with stage II lung adenocarcinoma. J is TRBJ2-1 and V is TRBV29-1, with TRBD2 matching 9 bases. The sequences come from PBMCs, collected before any cancer treatment. The CDR3 protein is CSVTSGYNEQFF. The CDR3 coding sequence is TGCAGCGTGACTAGCGGATACAATGAGCAGTTCTTC.